The 15 T cell receptor beta chains below come from one sample, sequenced in a study of a mutant IDH1 vaccine in newly diagnosed glioma. What these receptors recognize is not known. TCRdb's table, derived via immunoSEQ multiplex PCR, lists solely in-frame clones and lacks some. Here the sample spans approximately 100,000 clones, 85% to 90% being singletons. Documented time point: week 47, end of study. A single vaccine dose contained 300 ug of mutant IDH1 20-mer peptide, and topical imiquimod was used with it. The sample in question was PBMCs, obtained from a glioma patient whose treatment included an IDH1 peptide vaccine. Every receptor here comes from a woman between 45 and 65 years old with glioma.

The rearrangement links TRBV6-6 to TRBJ2-4; D is undetermined. V gave up 4 bases and J gave up 9 bases, with 16 bases separating them. From germline, CDR1 is MNHNY and CDR2 SVGAGI (reference sequence). The CDR3 has 14 residues. The CDR3 DNA follows: TGTGCCAGCAGTTCCGGTCCCGCCGGTCTCATTCAGTACTTC. Its protein is CASSSGPAGLIQYF.

CDR3: CAISNGGGAGQPQHF. CDR3 bases: TGTGCCATCAGCAATGGGGGGGGCGCGGGTCAGCCCCAGCATTTT. V and J are TRBV10-3 and TRBJ1-5; perhaps TRBD1 as D (6 bases). Germline CDR1 ENHRY, CDR2 SYGVKD. The CDR3 runs to 15 residues. Deletions cut 6 bases from V and 6 bases from J, with 18 bases between.

The chain employs TRBV4-1 and TRBJ1-1; D perhaps matches TRBD1 (5 bases). The V end was cut by 5 bases, the J end by 0 bases, with 13 bases between. The CDR3 covers 15 residues. Germline values: CDR1 MGHRA, CDR2 YSYEKL. The CDR3 sequence: CASSVKQVMNTEAFF. The CDR3 DNA follows: TGCGCCAGCAGCGTCAAACAGGTTATGAACACTGAAGCTTTCTTT.

The V and J genes are TRBV28 and TRBJ2-5; 7 bases line up with TRBD1. The CDR3 spans 18 residues. Trimming cost V 4 bases and J 0 bases; bases outside gene matches: 14. The V gene's germline CDR1 is MDHEN and CDR2 SYDVKM. CDR3 nucleotides: TGTGCCAGCAGTTCACGACTCGATCAGGGGGATGACCAAGAGACCCAGTACTTC. Translating gives CASSSRLDQGDDQETQYF.

V usage is TRBV7-9 and J usage is TRBJ2-2, with 9 bases that match TRBD2. The CDR3 loop spans 19 amino acids. CDR1 is SEHNR, CDR2 FQNEAQ, per germline (reference sequence). J lost 0 bases, V lost 5 bases, and 13 bases had no gene match. This CDR3 is CASSPAGGLSRPNTGELFF. The CDR3 nucleotides read TGTGCCAGCAGCCCAGCGGGGGGTCTAAGTCGACCGAACACCGGGGAGCTGTTTTTT.

The rearrangement joins TRBV9 to TRBJ2-7; TRBD1 aligns across 11 bases. Germline V gene data show CDR1 as SGDLS and CDR2 as YYNGEE. CDR3 length: 14 residues. Trimming at V came to 3 bases and at J to 3 bases, leaving 2 bases not matched to a gene. Written as DNA, the CDR3 is TGTGCCAGCAGCGATGGGACAGGGGGCTACGAGCAGTACTTC. Its protein product is CASSDGTGGYEQYF.

The rearrangement links TRBV28 to TRBJ2-7; D possibly corresponds to TRBD2 (6 bases). Germline CDR1 reads MDHEN; CDR2 reads SYDVKM. This CDR3 has 12 amino acids. Deletions cut 5 bases from V and 7 bases from J, with 12 bases between. The CDR3 region has the DNA TGTGCCAGCAGTGACACCGCGGGGGAGCAGTACTTC. Residues: CASSDTAGEQYF.

The V call is TRBV10-1, the J call TRBJ2-7; D is ambiguous. Germline CDR1 and CDR2: WNHNN and SYGVQD (reference sequence). The CDR3 extends over 14 amino acids. V lost 3 bases and J lost 8, with 17 bases in between. This CDR3 is CASSDPTESTKQYF. The CDR3 coding sequence is TGCGCCAGCAGTGACCCAACTGAATCTACGAAGCAGTACTTC.

The genes are TRBV28 and TRBJ2-2, with D uncertain. The V gene's germline CDR1 is MDHEN and CDR2 SYDVKM. The CDR3 sequence is 15 residues long. V was cut by 7 bases and J by 7 bases, with 19 bases left in between. CDR3 loop: CASTPLYGGIGELFF. The CDR3 nucleotides read TGTGCCAGCACCCCCCTTTATGGTGGTATCGGGGAGCTGTTTTTT.

Written as DNA, the CDR3 is TGTGCCAGCCGACTAGCGGAGGATGAGCAGTTCTTC. It specifies CASRLAEDEQFF. The chain recombines TRBV2 with TRBJ2-1, with 9 bases identical to TRBD2. Per germline, CDR1 SNHLY and CDR2 FYNNEI. The CDR3 is 12 amino acids. V was pared by 8 bases and J by 8 bases, with 4 bases of the junction left unmatched. Full variable domain (outside the CDR3, taken from reference TRBV2 and TRBJ2-1): EPEVTQTPSHQVTQMGQEVILRCVPISNHLYFYWYRQILGQKVEFLVSFYNNEISEKSEIFDDQFSVERPDGSNFTLKIRSTKLEDSAMYFCASRLAEDEQFFGPGTRLTVL.

The chain is built from TRBV18 and TRBJ1-5, with TRBD1 matching over 8 bases. The germline V gene encodes CDR1 KGHSH and CDR2 LQKENI. The V segment lost 6 bases and the J segment 2 bases; nucleotides outside the gene matches: 6. The CDR3 is 15 amino acids. The CDR3 sequence is CASSLQGGGNQPQHF. The CDR3, as DNA: TGTGCCAGCTCGCTACAGGGGGGGGGCAATCAGCCCCAGCATTTT.

The chain joins TRBV19 to TRBJ1-6; 8 bases map to TRBD1. From germline, CDR1 is LNHDA and CDR2 SQIVND (reference sequence). J gave up 8 bases and V 2 bases, and 5 bases lay outside the gene matches. The CDR3 loop spans 15 amino acids. CDR3 nucleotide sequence: TGTGCCAGTAGTATACGACAGGGGTTTGATTCACCCCTCCACTTT. This translates into CASSIRQGFDSPLHF.

The chain links TRBV5-1 to TRBJ2-7; 10 nucleotides agree with TRBD2. This CDR3 spans 15 amino acids. Germline V CDR1 and CDR2: SGHRS, YFSETQ. V dropped 0 bases and J dropped 3; count of bases not matched to a gene: 3. The DNA for the CDR3 is TGCGCCAGCAGCTTGGATACTAGCGGGAACTACGAGCAGTACTTC. It yields the protein CASSLDTSGNYEQYF.

V usage is TRBV10-1 and J usage is TRBJ1-2; D remains unclear. Per the germline V gene, CDR1 is WNHNN and CDR2 is SYGVQD (reference sequence). The CDR3 runs 13 residues. V lost 3 bases and J 4 bases, leaving 9 bases between the germline ends. The DNA for the CDR3 is TGCGCCAGCAGTGAAGGGTCCATCTATGGCTACACCTTC. It is translated as CASSEGSIYGYTF.

The J gene is TRBJ2-1, the V gene TRBV9, with 8 bases lining up with TRBD1. V dropped 0 bases and J dropped 1; count of bases not matched to a gene: 12. The CDR3 spans 19 residues. Germline CDR1 and CDR2: SGDLS and YYNGEE. CDR3 nucleotides: TGTGCCAGCAGCGTAGCTGGTGGTACGGGACAGGCTTCCTACAATGAGCAGTTCTTC. Its translation is CASSVAGGTGQASYNEQFF.